This T cell receptor (beta chain) originates from a study of PD-1 blockade in classical Hodgkin lymphoma. Assay: immunoSEQ multiplex PCR; the TCRdb copy retains only in-frame clones and omits some. The sample shows under 60,000 clones, roughly 73% of them seen only once. General study points: Sources of repertoire differences remain undefined, possibly disease activity or prior therapy.

All trial patients relapsed after autologous stem cell transplantation. The V and J ends lost 4 bases and 6 bases respectively, with 14 bases between them. Germline CDR1 and CDR2: SGHRS and YFSETQ. CDR3 length: 14 residues. This clone has just a few counts. The antigen remains undetermined. The chain recombines TRBV5-1 with TRBJ2-1, with no clear D. This TCR came from a human donor with classical Hodgkin lymphoma. The input for sequencing was peripheral blood mononuclear cells (PBMCs), taken before the second cycle of nivolumab. CDR3 sequence reads: CASSQPDRSNEQFF. Written as DNA, the CDR3 is TGCGCCAGCAGCCAACCTGACCGGAGCAATGAGCAGTTCTTC.